This T cell receptor (beta chain) was found in a study of chemoradiotherapy in HPV16-positive cancers. This clone has a single count. The germline V gene encodes CDR1 GTSNPN and CDR2 SVGIG (reference sequence). V lost 3 bases, J lost 7 bases, and 16 bases lay in between. CDR3 length: 15 amino acids. The protocol was immunoSEQ multiplex PCR, while the TCRdb copy is restricted to in-frame clones and leaves out a portion. The sample lists approximately 5,200 clones, around 69% occurring once. This sequence joins TRBV30 and TRBJ1-6; weak D call: TRBD1 (6 bases). The TCR originated in a human donor with HPV-associated anogenital cancer. The sample here was tumor tissue, taken from a patient who underwent chemoradiotherapy. CDR3 DNA sequence: TGTGCCTGGAGCCAGAAACAGGGAGGGAATTCACCCCTCCACTTT. Its translation: CAWSQKQGGNSPLHF. Together with reference TRBV30 and TRBJ1-6, the CDR3 gives the full variable domain: SQTIHQWPATLVQPVGSPLSLECTVEGTSNPNLYWYRQAAGRGLQLLFYSVGIGQISSEVPQNLSASRPQDRQFILSSKKLLLSDSGFYLCAWSQKQGGNSPLHFGNGTRLTVT.